The clone carrying this TCR beta chain has just a few counts. TCRdb reprocessed the 5' RACE reads via MiXCR and lists one record per CDR3 protein. Of about 96,000 distinct CDR3 sequences detected, approximately 15% appear once; the ten largest clones hold about 6.2%. The record originates from a study of T cells of healthy individuals. V was clipped by 6 bases and J by 11 bases, with 25 bases between them. Germline V CDR1 and CDR2: MDHEN, SYDVKM. The CDR3 length is 15 residues. V is TRBV28 and J is TRBJ1-2; D unresolved. The clonotype was recovered from a human donor in good health. Here the CDR3 reads CASSPTDGEILWYTF. As DNA, the CDR3 is TGTGCCAGCAGCCCAACCGACGGGGAAATATTGTGGTACACCTTC.